A selection of T cell receptor beta chains follows, all from one sample in a study of blood T cell repertoires in COVID-19. Measured with immunoSEQ multiplex PCR; TCRdb has only the in-frame clones, and not every one. The sample includes fewer than 150,000 clones, about 79% of them seen just once. The specimen was peripheral blood. The receptors stem from a man aged 65 to 79 with acute or convalescent COVID-19. Each CDR3 is given with its conserved first and last residue. Each record gives: clone size, V gene, CDR3 protein. Clone size is shown for a subset of rows, as once, few, many or a class of expanded clone.

>.|TRBV3-1/TRBV3-2
CASSQGYSPYEQYF
>.|TRBV9
CASSVAGQGVYEQYF
>.|TRBV19
CASSSRERGNQPQHF
>.|TRBV19
CASTTRGNTEAFF
>.|TRBV19
CASSGRQGARGYEQYF
>.|TRBV12-3/TRBV12-4
CAIGTSTTDTQYF
>.|TRBV30
CAWRGPKGLAGGWDTQYF
>.|TRBV18
CASTQQRGQLETQYF
>.|TRBV7-9
CASSLVVSSGQNTEAFF
>once|TRBV4-3
CASSQRTGEAFEQYF
>few|TRBV7-6
CASGNNSPLHF
>.|TRBV5-4
CASSLDRGVFPGYTF
>.|TRBV6-2/TRBV6-3
CASSLRRGNTEAFF
>.|TRBV5-1
CASSLSSATNEKLFF
>.|TRBV29-1
CSVGRGANTGELFF
>.|TRBV5-8
CASSLLRGYEQYF
>.|TRBV7-2
CASSALGGGPVVTQYF
>.|TRBV19
CASSHGGASYNEQFF